This T cell receptor beta chain was captured in a study of blood T cell repertoires in COVID-19. Background on the study: The United States, Italy and Spain were the sources of the acute and convalescent COVID-19 samples. PBMCs, B-cell-depleted T cells, or T cells were the source of the cDNA or gDNA that made up the material.

The ends were cut back, 5 bases at V and 1 base at J, with 21 bases in the middle. In germline, CDR1 is SEHNR, CDR2 FQNEAQ (reference sequence). This CDR3 comprises 17 residues. The authors' processing: Amplification from reference gene primers served as the basis for estimated nucleated cell counts. Assay: immunoSEQ multiplex PCR; the TCRdb copy retains only in-frame clones and omits some. The DNA was the basis for D and trimming; V, J and clone size are from that table. The data hold roughly 190,000 clones, with about 86% observed a single time. The chain recombines TRBV7-9 with TRBJ2-7; weak D call: TRBD1 (5 bases). Material for sequencing was peripheral blood. The source is a man aged 50 to 59 with active or convalescent COVID-19. Written as DNA, the CDR3 is TGTGCCAGCAGCCCCTCGGGTGTAGGGGCCGGATCCTACGAGCAGTACTTC. This sequence encodes CASSPSGVGAGSYEQYF.